This T cell receptor beta chain appears in the sequencing data of a study of response to subunit inactivated influenza vaccine. Germline V gene sequence: CDR1 DFQATT, CDR2 SNEGSKA (reference sequence). V gave up 3 bases and J gave up 3 bases, with 12 bases separating them. The CDR3 loop spans 14 amino acids. In regard to this clonotype: Its specificity is not known.

TCRdb ran MiXCR on the RT-PCR reads and lists one entry per CDR3 protein. This table has 200,000 to 250,000 distinct CDR3 sequences, 9% to 15% appearing once. Study-wide results and limits: The authors put forward the suggestion that each seasonal influenza vaccination may bring in only a limited number of new T cells.

Sequenced material: non-naive T cells sorted from PBMCs, taken 14 to 15 days before vaccination. The clonotype was recovered from a man between 45 and 60 years old who received an inactivated influenza vaccine. The chain combines TRBV20-1 with TRBJ2-1; either TRBD1 or TRBD2 may fit D (6 bases each). CDR3 sequence (DNA): TGCAGTGCTAGGACGGGGGCTCTCTACAATGAGCAGTTCTTC. It yields the protein CSARTGALYNEQFF.